The rows below give T cell receptor beta chains drawn from one sample of a study of T-cell reconstitution after alpha-beta-depleted transplantation in children. Each CDR3 protein is one row after TCRdb ran MiXCR on the PCR reads. The sample holds hundreds of thousands of distinct CDR3 sequences, under 20% seen once. This specimen was PBMCs, mostly from graft donor cells, taken 360 days after TCRalphabeta/CD19-depleted stem cell transplant. The receptor set was obtained from a boy younger than two who had a stem cell transplant for Wiskott-Aldrich syndrome, so the T cells may come from the graft donor. Both conserved end residues are part of each CDR3. The D gene is left open where the match is weak. Rows give clone size only sometimes, using once, few, many, or a class for an expanded clone.

CASSLAELADGPQYF	TGTGCCAGCAGTTTAGCGGAACTAGCGGATGGTCCCCAGTACTTC	TRBD2	TRBV12-3/TRBV12-4	15	.	TRBJ2-5
CASQYEGETGELFF	TGTGCCAGCCAGTACGAGGGCGAGACCGGGGAGCTGTTTTTT	.	TRBV7-2	14	.	TRBJ2-2
CSARGGFNEQFF	TGCAGTGCTCGAGGGGGGTTTAATGAGCAGTTCTTC	.	TRBV20-1	12	many	TRBJ2-1
CAISLSGGAYEQYF	TGTGCCATCAGTCTTAGCGGGGGGGCCTACGAGCAGTACTTC	TRBD2	TRBV10-3	14	few	TRBJ2-7
CSARDDGPAPYNEQFF	TGCAGTGCTAGAGACGACGGTCCAGCGCCTTACAATGAGCAGTTCTTC	.	TRBV20-1	16	.	TRBJ2-1
CASSQTDYSYEQYF	TGCGCCAGCAGCCAGACAGACTACAGCTACGAGCAGTACTTC	.	TRBV5-1	14	few	TRBJ2-7
CASSPLGGAGTDTQYF	TGTGCCAGCAGTCCCTTAGGGGGAGCGGGCACAGATACGCAGTATTTT	.	TRBV12-3/TRBV12-4	16	.	TRBJ2-3
CASSDTASSSYNEQFF	TGTGCCAGCAGTGATACAGCGAGTAGCTCCTACAATGAGCAGTTCTTC	.	TRBV25-1	16	.	TRBJ2-1
CASSLVRDSRAEQYF	TGTGCCAGCAGCTTAGTCCGGGACTCTAGGGCCGAGCAGTACTTC	.	TRBV7-2	15	.	TRBJ2-7
CASSSYRDGWETQYF	TGTGCCAGCAGCTCTTACCGGGACGGGTGGGAGACCCAGTACTTC	.	TRBV7-2	15	.	TRBJ2-5
CASSWTNQETQYF	TGCGCCAGCAGCTGGACAAACCAAGAGACCCAGTACTTC	.	TRBV5-1	13	.	TRBJ2-5
CASSYPGSKFF	TGTGCCAGCAGTTATCCCGGGAGTAAGTTCTTC	.	TRBV6-2/TRBV6-3	11	few	TRBJ2-1
CAISDLAGETQYF	TGTGCCATCAGTGATCTAGCGGGGGAGACCCAGTACTTC	TRBD2	TRBV10-3	13	.	TRBJ2-5
CASSTFTSGDREQFF	TGTGCCAGCAGCACCTTCACTAGCGGGGATCGTGAGCAGTTCTTC	TRBD2	TRBV4-2	15	.	TRBJ2-1
CASSQSTVPGELFF	TGTGCCAGCAGCCAATCTACGGTACCCGGGGAGCTGTTTTTT	.	TRBV7-7	14	few	TRBJ2-2
CASAPGISLNIQYF	TGTGCCAGCGCTCCGGGCATTAGTCTAAACATTCAGTACTTC	.	TRBV12-3/TRBV12-4	14	.	TRBJ2-4
CASSLPTSGDYEQYF	TGTGCCAGCAGTCTCCCTACTAGCGGGGACTACGAGCAGTACTTC	TRBD2	TRBV12-3/TRBV12-4	15	.	TRBJ2-7
CASTLGWGEGTDTQYF	TGTGCCAGCACCCTCGGATGGGGGGAGGGCACAGATACGCAGTATTTT	.	TRBV4-2	16	.	TRBJ2-3
CASTARGQETQYF	TGTGCCAGCACCGCACGGGGTCAAGAGACCCAGTACTTC	.	TRBV2	13	few	TRBJ2-5
CASSPSRALFF	TGTGCCAGCAGCCCGTCAAGGGCGCTGTTTTTT	.	TRBV7-2	11	.	TRBJ2-2
CASSGHGTSTEAFF	TGCGCCAGCAGCGGGCACGGGACCTCAACTGAAGCTTTCTTT	.	TRBV5-1	14	.	TRBJ1-1
CASSSTGVTDTQYF	TGCGCCAGCAGCTCCACGGGAGTTACAGATACGCAGTATTTT	.	TRBV5-1	14	many	TRBJ2-3
CASSLGGLAGVNEQFF	TGTGCCAGCAGTTTAGGCGGACTAGCGGGAGTTAATGAGCAGTTCTTC	TRBD2	TRBV12-3/TRBV12-4	16	few	TRBJ2-1
CASSQVIGGTGDTQYF	TGCGCCAGCAGCCAAGTTATTGGGGGTACGGGGGATACGCAGTATTTT	.	TRBV4-3	16	few	TRBJ2-3
CASSRSSLYEQYF	TGTGCCAGCAGTCGATCTAGTCTTTACGAGCAGTACTTC	.	TRBV2	13	.	TRBJ2-7
CASSLEGETQYF	TGCGCCAGCAGCTTGGAGGGGGAGACCCAGTACTTC	.	TRBV5-1	12	many	TRBJ2-5
CASSLSLGGNQPQHF	TGTGCCAGCAGCTTGTCTCTAGGTGGCAATCAGCCCCAGCATTTT	.	TRBV5-5	15	.	TRBJ1-5
CASSSAPGTETQYF	TGCGCCAGCAGCTCGGCTCCGGGTACAGAGACCCAGTACTTC	.	TRBV5-1	14	.	TRBJ2-5
CASSTGQGRGTDTQYF	TGTGCCAGCAGCACCGGACAGGGCCGAGGTACAGATACGCAGTATTTT	TRBD1	TRBV7-9	16	.	TRBJ2-3
CASRQNIQYF	TGTGCCAGCCGACAAAACATTCAGTACTTC	.	TRBV6-6	10	.	TRBJ2-4
CASSEYRLAGGYDTQYF	TGTGCCAGCAGTGAATATAGGTTAGCGGGAGGGTATGATACGCAGTATTTT	TRBD2	TRBV25-1	17	.	TRBJ2-3
CATSANTEAFF	TGTGCCACCAGTGCGAACACTGAAGCTTTCTTT	.	TRBV24-1	11	few	TRBJ1-1
CASSERTDPYEQYF	TGCGCCAGCAGCGAACGGACGGATCCCTACGAGCAGTACTTC	.	TRBV10-1	14	.	TRBJ2-7
CASSLVTGRLEQYF	TGTGCCAGCAGCTTAGTGACAGGGCGGCTCGAGCAGTACTTC	TRBD1	TRBV11-2	14	few	TRBJ2-7
CAIAGGGETQYF	TGTGCCATCGCCGGGGGAGGAGAGACCCAGTACTTC	.	TRBV10-3	12	few	TRBJ2-5